This T cell receptor (beta chain) was found in a study of blood T cells in healthy people across ages. General study results and limits: Diversity of TCR beta per million T cells declined in a roughly linear way with age. Fewer expanded clones and more diversity marked long-lived versus aged donors.

Each sample provided at least 5.5 micrograms of extracted total RNA. This CDR3 comprises 16 residues. Germline CDR1 and CDR2: MNHNS and SASEGT. Trimming stripped 5 bases from V and 1 base from J, with 15 bases between. With a J-beta primer mix and a sample-barcoded 5' primer, a second PCR ran about 7 to 12 cycles. TCRdb used MiXCR to reprocess the 5' RACE reads, holding one entry per CDR3 protein. Altogether 250,000 to 300,000 distinct CDR3 sequences are present, roughly 26% being singletons, with the ten largest covering over 25%. Only a few counts were recorded for this clonotype. Its antigen is unknown.

The clonotype originates from a woman in her 70s in good health. V is TRBV6-1 and J is TRBJ1-3, with unresolved D. Sequenced: blood. The CDR3 nucleotides read TGTGCCAGCAGTCCACTCATCCGGGGATCTGGAAACACCATATATTTT. This codes for CASSPLIRGSGNTIYF.